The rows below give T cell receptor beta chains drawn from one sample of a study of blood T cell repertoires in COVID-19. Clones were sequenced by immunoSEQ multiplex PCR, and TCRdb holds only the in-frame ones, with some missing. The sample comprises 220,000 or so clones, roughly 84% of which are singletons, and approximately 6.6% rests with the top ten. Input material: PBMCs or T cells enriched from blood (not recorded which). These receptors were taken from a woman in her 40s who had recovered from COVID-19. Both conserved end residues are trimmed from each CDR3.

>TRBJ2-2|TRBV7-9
ASSLGGTSNTGELF
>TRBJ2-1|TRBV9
ASSVASSGGYNEQF
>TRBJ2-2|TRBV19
ASSELAGGPGELF
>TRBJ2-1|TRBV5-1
ASSLGKGLSYNEQF
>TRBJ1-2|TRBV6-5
ASSYSIRRDGYT
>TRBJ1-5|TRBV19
ASSSARGGPYSNQPQH
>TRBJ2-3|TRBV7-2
ASSPTDTQY
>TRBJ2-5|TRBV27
ASSPGLAGTETQY
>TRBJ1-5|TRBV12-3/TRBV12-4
ASGRGDTQPQH
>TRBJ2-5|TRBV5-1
ASSLGSLAGSEETQY
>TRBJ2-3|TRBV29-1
SARTGSSTDTQY
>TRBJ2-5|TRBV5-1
ASSWGLAGEETQY
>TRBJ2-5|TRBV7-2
ASSFQSGGETQY
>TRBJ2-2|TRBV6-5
ASIRGQNTGELF
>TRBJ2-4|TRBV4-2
ASSQGLAENIQY
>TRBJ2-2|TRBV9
ASSSRGLAANTGELF
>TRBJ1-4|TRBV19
ASSIGGGEKLF
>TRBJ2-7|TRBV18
ASSPGVYEQY
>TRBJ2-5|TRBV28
ASSSGQGGRVETQY
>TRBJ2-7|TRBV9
ASSVGRERDEQY
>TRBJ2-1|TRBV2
ASSEGRLTSLHEQF
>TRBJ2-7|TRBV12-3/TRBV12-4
ASSLGLGYEQY
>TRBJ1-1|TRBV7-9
ASSIPEGARSYNTEAF
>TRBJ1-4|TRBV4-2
ASSQGVLEEEKLF
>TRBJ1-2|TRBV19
ASSFSDRDYGYT
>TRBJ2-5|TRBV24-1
ATSDWVAGLETQY
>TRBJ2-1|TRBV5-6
ASSLFNEQF
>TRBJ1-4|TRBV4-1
ASSRDRGGRLF
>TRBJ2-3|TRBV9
ASSVLAGADTQY
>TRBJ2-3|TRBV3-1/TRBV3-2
ASSERTSGDTQY
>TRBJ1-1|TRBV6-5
ASRYGTVNTEAF
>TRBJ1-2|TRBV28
ASSLGGVAGYT
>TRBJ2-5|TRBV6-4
ARLEGLAGVETQY
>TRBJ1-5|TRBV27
ASSLPGQPQH
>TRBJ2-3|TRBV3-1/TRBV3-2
ASSQLAGDYTDTQY
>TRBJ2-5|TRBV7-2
ASSYDRGQETQY
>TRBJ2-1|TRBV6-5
ASFGGGLGNEQF
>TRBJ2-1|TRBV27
ASSLFWGVNEQF
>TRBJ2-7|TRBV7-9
ASSLGGTSAIYEQY
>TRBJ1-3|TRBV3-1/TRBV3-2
ASSLTRDGNTIY
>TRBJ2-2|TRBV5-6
ASSFGQLTGELF
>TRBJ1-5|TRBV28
ASGQDMGGQVVQPQH
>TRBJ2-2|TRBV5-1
ASRRAENTGELF
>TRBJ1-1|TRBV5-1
ASSSPLYVRGRTEAF
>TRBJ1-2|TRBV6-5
ASILRDFYGYT
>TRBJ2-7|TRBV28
ASSLRQLRTSGSTGYEQY
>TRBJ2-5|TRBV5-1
ASNGGVTTGAETQY
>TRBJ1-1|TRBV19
ASSIDSGQGAAF
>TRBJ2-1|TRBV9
ASPQVGNEQF
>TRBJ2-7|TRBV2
ASSDGSGKVEQY
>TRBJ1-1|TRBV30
AWGGDTEAF
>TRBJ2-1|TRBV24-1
ATSVWSGEQF